The 15 T cell receptor beta chains presented below share a single source sample, sequenced in a study of cytomegalovirus exposure and HLA in healthy donors. PCR amplification relied on 60 Vbeta primers (plus 13 Jbeta primers). Some clones are missing from TCRdb's copy, which holds only in-frame ones; the method was immunoSEQ multiplex PCR. This sample has around 220,000 clones; over 75% occur once, and the top ten carry 1.5% to 2%. The sample comprised PBMCs. These receptors were taken from a young man in good health and CMV-seronegative.

The chain carries TRBV7-3 and TRBJ1-1; D gene uncertain. Trimming cost V 1 base and J 5 bases, with 8 bases left between them. Per germline, CDR1 SGHTA and CDR2 FQGTGA. The CDR3 has 13 amino acids. The CDR3 sequence is CASSLIGETEAFF. The CDR3 nucleotides are TGTGCCAGCAGCTTAATCGGGGAAACTGAAGCTTTCTTT.

The chain carries TRBV10-2 and TRBJ2-7; 7 bases map to TRBD2. Trimming at V came to 4 bases and at J to 3 bases, leaving 9 bases not matched to a gene. Germline V CDR1 and CDR2: WSHSY, SAAADI. This CDR3 has 15 amino acids. The DNA for the CDR3 is TGCGCCAGCAGTGGGCTCGGGGGGTTTAACTACGAGCAGTACTTC. As protein: CASSGLGGFNYEQYF.

V gene TRBV30 combines with J gene TRBJ2-3, with 12 bases matching TRBD2. This CDR3 is 14 amino acids long. The V gene's germline CDR1 is GTSNPN and CDR2 SVGIG (reference sequence). The junction had 9 bases not matched to a gene; V was cut back by 0 bases and J by 14 bases. The CDR3 sequence: CAWSVELAGGPRYF. In DNA, the CDR3 is TGTGCCTGGAGTGTAGAACTAGCGGGAGGCCCGCGGTATTTT. The whole variable domain, filled in from reference TRBV30 and TRBJ2-3, reads SQTIHQWPATLVQPVGSPLSLECTVEGTSNPNLYWYRQAAGRGLQLLFYSVGIGQISSEVPQNLSASRPQDRQFILSSKKLLLSDSGFYLCAWSVELAGGPRYFGPGTRLTVL.

The rearrangement links TRBV5-1 to TRBJ2-5; 8 positions match TRBD2. V shed 10 bases, J shed 5 bases, and the junction held 16 bases outside the gene matches. The CDR3 is made up of 15 amino acids. In germline, CDR1 is SGHRS, CDR2 YFSETQ. This CDR3 is CAGQPGTSGGETQYF. The CDR3 bases are TGCGCCGGCCAGCCTGGGACTAGTGGAGGGGAGACCCAGTACTTC.

The chain recombines TRBV7-3 with TRBJ2-2; TRBD2 agrees at 7 bases. CDR1 is SGHTA, CDR2 FQGTGA, per germline. The CDR3 is made up of 17 amino acids. V lost 5 bases to trimming and J lost 1 base; unmatched junction nucleotides: 10. CDR3 region: CASSPHSVAGNTGELFF. CDR3 bases: TGTGCCAGCAGCCCCCATTCCGTAGCGGGGAACACCGGGGAGCTGTTTTTT.

The chain is built from TRBV4-3 and TRBJ2-1; D is perhaps TRBD2 (6 bases). CDR3 length equals 17 residues. Trimming took 4 bases from V and 1 from J, leaving 17 bases between them. Looked up from germline, CDR1 is LGHNA and CDR2 is YSLEER. In DNA, the CDR3 is TGCGCCAGCAGCCGGTACGGTACCGGGGGATCCTACAATGAGCAGTTCTTC. This codes for CASSRYGTGGSYNEQFF.

V and J are TRBV7-2 and TRBJ2-1; 12 nucleotides line up with TRBD2. Germline assignment: CDR1 SGHTA and CDR2 FQGNSA. The CDR3 is made up of 16 amino acids. Trimming cost V 5 bases and J 3 bases; bases outside gene matches: 5. The CDR3 loop is CASSRATSGSYNEQFF. The CDR3, as DNA: TGTGCCAGCAGCCGAGCGACTAGCGGGAGCTACAATGAGCAGTTCTTC.

The chain employs TRBV4-3 and TRBJ2-3, with D possibly matching TRBD1 (5 bases). V lost 0 bases and J lost 2, with 12 bases in between. This CDR3 is 16 amino acids long. Germline V gene sequence: CDR1 LGHNA, CDR2 YSLEER. Here the CDR3 reads CASSQDWGGYTDTQYF. The CDR3 region has the DNA TGCGCCAGCAGCCAAGATTGGGGCGGTTACACAGATACGCAGTATTTT.

This clone is a singleton in its sample. The V and J genes are TRBV30 and TRBJ2-2, with D perhaps matching TRBD1 (5 bases). Looked up from germline, CDR1 is GTSNPN and CDR2 is SVGIG (reference sequence). The V gene lost 5 bases and the J gene lost 3 bases, with 13 bases spanning the gap. The CDR3 consists of 14 residues. Written as DNA, the CDR3 is TGTGCCTGGGGTAGGGGCAGCTACACCGGGGAGCTGTTTTTT. As protein: CAWGRGSYTGELFF.

The chain is built from TRBV18 and TRBJ1-1; D may be TRBD1 (6 bases). This CDR3 contains 15 residues. Trimming cost V 4 bases and J 3 bases, with 15 bases left between them. The germline CDR1 and CDR2 sequences are KGHSH and LQKENI. CDR3 sequence: CASSLPQGRDTEAFF. The CDR3 DNA follows: TGTGCCAGCTCACTTCCACAGGGTCGTGACACTGAAGCTTTCTTT.

The chain recombines TRBV11-2 with TRBJ2-7, with 10 bases lining up with TRBD2. The CDR3 is 15 residues long. After removal of 0 bases from V and 2 bases from J, the junction contained 1 base not matched to a gene. Germline values: CDR1 SGHAT, CDR2 FQNNGV. CDR3 DNA: TGTGCCAGCAGCTTAGAAAGCGGGGGGGCCTACGAGCAGTACTTC. Translating it yields CASSLESGGAYEQYF.

The CDR3 coding sequence is TGTGCCAGCAGCGGGGGGAGGGGCTACGAGCAGTACTTC. This translates into CASSGGRGYEQYF. The rearrangement links TRBV5-4 to TRBJ2-5; 7 nucleotides align to TRBD2. The J call is uncertain, as TRBJ2-7 better fits the DNA end. This CDR3 has 13 amino acids. CDR1 and CDR2 (germline): SGHNT, YYREEE (reference sequence).

This clone showed up just once. The chain joins TRBV4-3 to TRBJ1-1; 8 bases match TRBD1. This CDR3 has 14 amino acids. J gave up 1 base and V 4 bases, and 2 bases lay outside the gene matches. CDR1 and CDR2 from the germline V gene are LGHNA and YSLEER. CDR3 nucleotides: TGCGCCAGCAGCCGAGGACAGGGGAACACTGAAGCTTTCTTT. Encoded protein: CASSRGQGNTEAFF.

This chain links TRBV28 with TRBJ2-3; TRBD1 matches at 7 bases. V lost 5 bases to trimming and J lost 5 bases; unmatched junction nucleotides: 10. CDR1 and CDR2 (germline): MDHEN, SYDVKM. This CDR3 is built from 15 residues. CDR3 region: CASSLRQGLVDTQYF. As DNA, the CDR3 is TGTGCCAGCAGTCTTAGACAGGGCCTGGTAGATACGCAGTATTTT.

V gene TRBV5-5 combines with J gene TRBJ2-7; weak D call: TRBD1 (6 bases). Trimming took 0 bases from V and 2 from J, leaving 12 bases between them. The length of the CDR3 is 15 residues. Germline lookup yields CDR1 SGHKS and CDR2 YYEKEE (reference sequence). Here the CDR3 reads CASSLGQEIPYEQYF. The CDR3 DNA sequence: TGTGCCAGCAGCTTGGGACAGGAGATTCCCTACGAGCAGTACTTC. Together with reference TRBV5-5 and TRBJ2-7, the CDR3 gives the full variable domain: DAGVTQSPTHLIKTRGQQVTLRCSPISGHKSVSWYQQVLGQGPQFIFQYYEKEERGRGNFPDRFSARQFPNYSSELNVNALLLGDSALYLCASSLGQEIPYEQYFGPGTRLTVT.